Shown below are 19 T cell receptor beta chains from a single sample sequenced in a study of CD8+CD57+ T cells in acquired aplastic anemia. Patients selected for sequencing had displayed CD8+CD57+ cell expansion by flow cytometry. Researchers used genomic DNA as the template to profile TCR beta VDJ and CDR3. TCRdb re-derived calls from the reads in MiXCR, one entry per CDR3 protein. The top ten clones hold more than 30% of a sample with about 150,000 distinct CDR3 sequences, about 48% of them seen once. Material for sequencing was sorted CD4+, CD8+, or CD8+CD57+ T cells (not recorded which) from PBMCs. These receptors came from a human donor with aplastic anemia.

The sample holds many counts of this clonotype. The chain uses TRBV19 and TRBJ2-1; D is ambiguous. Germline V gives CDR1 LNHDA, CDR2 SQIVND (reference sequence). The CDR3 is 15 residues long. Trimming stripped 1 base from V and 2 bases from J, with 9 bases between. This CDR3 is CASSIVSVPYNEQFF. CDR3 sequence (DNA): TGTGCCAGTAGTATAGTCTCAGTACCCTACAATGAGCAGTTCTTC.

The chain combines TRBV12-3 or TRBV12-4 with TRBJ2-3; D uncertain. The CDR3 length is 13 residues. The V and J ends lost 3 bases and 3 bases respectively, with 7 bases between them. CDR3 DNA sequence: TGTGCCAGCAGTTTGGAACCGACAGATACGCAGTATTTT. This translates into CASSLEPTDTQYF.

The chain joins TRBV12-3 or TRBV12-4 to TRBJ2-7, with 7 bases identical to TRBD2. The CDR3 runs 14 residues. V gave up 3 bases and J gave up 9 bases; unmatched junction bases: 11. CDR3 nucleotides: TGTGCCAGCAGTTTCGTTAGTCCGGGAGGAGTGCAGTACTTC. Amino acids: CASSFVSPGGVQYF.

This clonotype has ten or more counts. In nucleotides, the CDR3 is TGTGCCAGCACCCTACCCGGGGGCGGGAGGCCAGATACGCAGTATTTT. The encoded protein is CASTLPGGGRPDTQYF. The rearrangement links TRBV7-9 to TRBJ2-3; 8 nucleotides agree with TRBD2. This CDR3 comprises 16 residues. Germline V gene data show CDR1 as SEHNR and CDR2 as FQNEAQ (reference sequence). J was trimmed by 4 bases and V by 7 bases; bases with no gene match: 13.

This sequence joins TRBV7-9 and TRBJ2-2, with unresolved D. The germline gives CDR1 SEHNR, CDR2 FQNEAQ (reference sequence). This CDR3 region has 15 residues. V lost 5 bases and J 2 bases, leaving 12 bases between the germline ends. The CDR3 DNA reads TGTGCCAGCAGCCAAACACGCCCAAACACCGGGGAGCTGTTTTTT. Protein sequence: CASSQTRPNTGELFF.

This clonotype appeared a few times. The gene calls are TRBV19 and TRBJ1-6; D may be TRBD1 (5 bases). Trimming removed 5 bases from V and 7 bases from J, with 15 bases in between. From germline, CDR1 is LNHDA and CDR2 SQIVND (reference sequence). This CDR3 is 15 amino acids long. CDR3 in amino acids: CASSSRRGENSPLHF. CDR3 in DNA: TGTGCCAGTAGTTCCCGACGGGGGGAAAATTCACCCCTCCACTTT.

The chain employs TRBV12-3 or TRBV12-4 and TRBJ2-5; D unclear. This CDR3 has 11 amino acids. V lost 4 bases and J lost 4, with 4 bases in between. DNA for the CDR3: TGTGCCAGCAGTTCAACAGAGACCCAGTACTTC. Its translation is CASSSTETQYF.

The gene calls are TRBV20-1 and TRBJ2-7, with 11 bases identical to TRBD2. The CDR3 totals 13 residues. Germline CDR1 reads DFQATT; CDR2 reads SNEGSKA (reference sequence). Unmatched junction bases numbered 1, after V lost 6 bases and J lost 0 bases. In DNA, the CDR3 is TGCAGTGCCCTAGCGGGAGGCTCCTACGAGCAGTACTTC. Translation: CSALAGGSYEQYF.

This clonotype was detected ten times or more. The chain links TRBV12-5 to TRBJ2-2; 7 bases agree with TRBD2. This CDR3 contains 16 residues. J was trimmed by 2 bases and V by 1 base; bases with no gene match: 4. Germline CDR1 LGHNT, CDR2 FRNRAP. The CDR3 region is CASGLGLADNTGELFF. DNA of the CDR3: TGTGCTAGTGGTTTGGGGCTAGCGGACAACACCGGGGAGCTGTTTTTT.

The chain couples TRBV9 to TRBJ1-2; D uncertain. This CDR3 is 15 amino acids long. Trimming removed 3 bases at V and 5 bases at J, with 17 bases between. In germline, CDR1 is SGDLS, CDR2 YYNGEE. The CDR3 DNA reads TGTGCCAGCAGCGCCCCCCCGACACCGACTTATGGCTACACCTTC. Its protein product is CASSAPPTPTYGYTF.

This clonotype showed up many times. V is TRBV7-9 and J is TRBJ2-2; perhaps TRBD1 as D (6 bases). There are 16 residues in the CDR3. The germline V gene encodes CDR1 SEHNR and CDR2 FQNEAQ (reference sequence). Trimming took off 1 base at V and 0 bases at J, with 9 bases between the two ends. CDR3 DNA: TGTGCCAGCAGCTTAGACGGACAGCCGAACACCGGGGAGCTGTTTTTT. Translating gives CASSLDGQPNTGELFF.

The gene calls are TRBV7-2 and TRBJ2-7; D call uncertain. Germline CDR1 reads SGHTA; CDR2 reads FQGNSA. The CDR3 extends over 14 amino acids. The ends were cut back, 0 bases at V and 3 bases at J, with 9 bases in the middle. The CDR3 loop reads CASSLALGIYEQYF. The CDR3 nucleotides read TGTGCCAGCAGCTTAGCGCTGGGAATCTACGAGCAGTACTTC.

This clonotype has a handful of counts. This chain connects TRBV2 to TRBJ2-5; 7 bases align to TRBD1. The CDR3 is made up of 13 amino acids. The germline V gene encodes CDR1 SNHLY and CDR2 FYNNEI. With 7 bases clipped from V and 3 bases from J, the junction kept 5 bases outside the gene matches. CDR3 sequence: CASNGQEEETQYF. CDR3 coding DNA: TGTGCCAGCAACGGACAGGAAGAAGAGACCCAGTACTTC.

CDR3 protein: CASSLGTGVDTQYF. Written as DNA, the CDR3 is TGTGCCAGCAGCTTGGGCACCGGCGTCGATACGCAGTATTTT. The chain has TRBV7-3 and TRBJ2-3, with D hard to call. Trimming pared 3 bases from V and 6 bases from J, leaving 13 bases between. The CDR3 covers 14 residues. CDR1 SGHTA and CDR2 FQGTGA come from the germline V gene.

This chain uses TRBV4-1 with TRBJ2-2; the match to TRBD2 covers 15 bases. The CDR3 is 18 residues long. Germline V gives CDR1 MGHRA, CDR2 YSYEKL. Trimming at V came to 3 bases and at J to 5 bases, leaving 7 bases not matched to a gene. CDR3 bases: TGCGCCAGCAGCCACCCATCCGGGACTAGCGGGAGGACCGGGGAGCTGTTTTTT. Translating gives CASSHPSGTSGRTGELFF.

The rearrangement joins TRBV20-1 to TRBJ1-6; no reliable D call. CDR3 length: 15 residues. Germline CDR1 and CDR2: DFQATT and SNEGSKA (reference sequence). With 6 bases removed from V and 7 bases from J, the gap between germline ends came to 19 bases. CDR3 residues: CSAAATVGGNSPLHF. The CDR3, as DNA: TGCAGTGCCGCCGCTACAGTCGGTGGAAATTCACCCCTCCACTTT.

This chain uses TRBV15 with TRBJ1-4, with D hard to call. Germline V gene sequence: CDR1 LNHNV, CDR2 YYDKDF (reference sequence). With 6 bases removed from V and 2 bases from J, the gap between germline ends came to 13 bases. The CDR3 spans 15 residues. As DNA, the CDR3 is TGTGCCACCAGGAGCGAGGTGGCGACTAATGAAAAACTGTTTTTT. It codes for CATRSEVATNEKLFF.

This chain links TRBV6-2 or TRBV6-3 with TRBJ1-6, with 8 bases lining up with TRBD1. Germline-derived CDR1 and CDR2 are MNHEY and SVGEGT. The CDR3 sequence is 14 residues long. V shed 2 bases, J shed 7 bases, and the junction held 1 base outside the gene matches. The CDR3 DNA sequence: TGTGCCAGCAGTTACGGACAGGGCAATTCACCCCTCCACTTT. Amino acids: CASSYGQGNSPLHF.

This clonotype was seen many times. This chain links TRBV20-1 with TRBJ2-7; TRBD2 matches 10 bases. The CDR3 totals 16 residues. Looked up from germline, CDR1 is DFQATT and CDR2 is SNEGSKA (reference sequence). With V trimmed by 3 bases and J by 3 bases, 11 bases remained unmatched. CDR3 bases: TGCAGTGCTAGGGCCATTGGACTAGCGGATGTCTACGAGCAGTACTTC. Its translation is CSARAIGLADVYEQYF.